This TCR beta chain is from a study of CD8 T cells in ankylosing spondylitis (dated by TCRdb to between 2016 and 2019). About the study as a whole: T cell receptor beta repertoires were profiled in healthy donors and ankylosing spondylitis patients so that disease-linked TCR variants could be found. The full study cohort was made up of about 25 ankylosing spondylitis patients and 108 healthy donors. Peripheral blood samples were taken, and synovial fluid was additionally collected from ankylosing spondylitis patients.

Sequenced using an Illumina HiSeq 2500. Quantitative 5'-RACE with molecular barcodes was used to prepare TCR beta libraries. Per the source publication's procedure: To identify disease-linked TCR variants, a new computational method was used, one built on a probabilistic model of VDJ rearrangement. TCRdb trimmed public reads at Q25 via fastp, called clones via MiXCR and kept in-frame beta chains. Rows are unified per CDR3 protein, each entry keeping the most common DNA and genes. What appears here as the V and J calls and clone size reflects TCRdb's work, not the paper's. Within this sample are some 700,000 distinct CDR3 sequences, with under 20% of them counted one time only. The leading ten clones occupy under 20% of the sample. Comments on this clonotype: Its antigen is currently not known. No per-base quality is available; no much larger clone lies one base away.

The CDR3 measures 17 amino acids from cysteine to phenylalanine. Left in the record is the CDR3 DNA by itself, 51 bases read in frame from the first base. Per the germline V gene, ENHRY is the CDR1 and SYGVKD is the CDR2. The germline ends are 12 bases apart after V is trimmed by 0 bases and J by 0 bases. Summary of the overall study and its limitations: The disease-linked clones were reported as significantly enriched in matched synovial fluid samples from ankylosing spondylitis patients. A TCR beta motif of about 8 highly homologous amino acid variants appeared characteristic of blood from ankylosing spondylitis patients. In peripheral blood, the disease-linked clones were found at relatively low frequencies and had a CD8+ phenotype. Some motif variants were previously reported in synovial fluid and blood of reactive arthritis patients, suggesting common disease-initiation mechanisms.

The chain links TRBV10-3 with TRBJ2-1, with the D gene uncertain. This receptor was identified in a male donor with ankylosing spondylitis. Sequencing was carried out using blood, either unsorted or a sorted T cell fraction (not recorded which). Here the CDR3 is given as CAISESLTPSSYNEQFF. Read as DNA, the sequence is TGTGCCATCAGTGAGTCCCTTACACCGAGCTCCTACAATGAGCAGTTCTTC.